This TCR beta chain was obtained from a study of molecular identifiers for immune sequencing clone quantification. The CDR3 is 16 amino acids. Germline CDR1 and CDR2: DFQATT and SNEGSKA (reference sequence). J was trimmed by 1 base and V by 1 base; bases with no gene match: 9. As for this clonotype: Its antigen is not known.

Using its own MiXCR run on the PCR reads, TCRdb lists one record per CDR3 protein. The sample holds hundreds of thousands of distinct CDR3 sequences; 25% are singletons and the top ten take 0.78%. Regarding the study as a whole: In a background of under 1.3 million naive cells, spiked Jurkat TCR RNA from one cell was reportedly detectable.

The genes are TRBV20-1 and TRBJ2-7; 8 bases align to TRBD2. This TCR was sampled from a human donor in good health. Some libraries in this study had Jurkat cell RNA spiked in. What was sequenced was naive CD8+ T cells from blood, with Jurkat cell RNA spiked in. Subset of the sample: FACS-sorted CD8+CD4-CCR7+CD45RA+ naive T cells. CDR3 sequence reads: CSARVSGLGFSYEQYF. The DNA of the CDR3 is TGCAGTGCTAGAGTTTCGGGACTAGGTTTTTCCTACGAGCAGTACTTC.